This is a list of T cell receptor beta chains from one sample in a study of identical twins. TCRdb fed the 5' RACE reads into MiXCR, producing one record per CDR3 protein. The sample has about 240,000 distinct CDR3 sequences, approximately 12% seen once. These sequences were also reported in another study, on yellow fever vaccine responses in identical twins.

Sequenced material: memory (CD45RO+) T cells sorted from blood. These receptors all stem from a woman under 30 in good health. CDR3s include the opening cysteine and the closing phenylalanine or tryptophan. The D gene is left open where the match is weak. Clone size, where shown, is once, few, many, or a class for clones that have expanded.

TRBD2,TRBV7-2,TRBJ2-5,14,few,CASSLSGGEGTQYF,TGTGCCAGCAGCTTGAGCGGGGGAGAGGGGACCCAGTACTTC
TRBD2,TRBV3-1,TRBJ2-5,15,.,CASSQPSGTQETQYF,TGTGCCAGCAGCCAACCTAGCGGGACCCAAGAGACCCAGTACTTC
.,TRBV4-2,TRBJ2-1,14,many,CASSQGEPASEQFF,TGTGCCAGCAGCCAAGGGGAACCGGCCAGTGAGCAGTTCTTC
.,TRBV7-8,TRBJ2-4,16,few,CASSSMLKTGGNIQYF,TGTGCCAGCAGCTCTATGCTGAAGACGGGCGGGAACATTCAGTACTTC
.,TRBV19,TRBJ2-4,14,few,CASSGQGSGNIQYF,TGTGCCAGTAGTGGGCAGGGGAGTGGAAACATTCAGTACTTC
.,TRBV29-1,TRBJ1-2,14,few,CSVPWAESNYGYTF,TGCAGCGTTCCTTGGGCCGAAAGCAACTATGGCTACACCTTC
.,TRBV15,TRBJ1-4,16,few,CATSSKGARGGEKLFF,TGTGCCACCAGCAGTAAAGGCGCCCGCGGTGGAGAAAAACTGTTTTTT
.,TRBV29-1,TRBJ1-1,13,.,CSAGNAGDTEAFF,TGCAGCGCTGGGAATGCAGGGGACACTGAAGCTTTCTTT
.,TRBV7-2,TRBJ1-4,16,.,CASSETGRTTNEKLFF,TGTGCCAGCAGCGAAACGGGACGGACCACTAATGAAAAACTGTTTTTT
.,TRBV6-1,TRBJ1-2,13,.,CASSRTDQYGYTF,TGTGCCAGCAGTCGAACGGACCAATATGGCTACACCTTC
.,TRBV4-3,TRBJ2-7,16,many,CASSQFGAGEPYEQYF,TGCGCCAGCAGCCAATTTGGGGCAGGGGAACCCTACGAGCAGTACTTC
.,TRBV28,TRBJ1-5,14,few,CASGLRGPNQPQHF,TGTGCCAGCGGACTCCGGGGCCCCAATCAGCCCCAGCATTTT
.,TRBV14,TRBJ1-3,14,.,CASSREDSRNTIYF,TGTGCCAGCAGCCGCGAGGACAGCAGAAACACCATATATTTT
.,TRBV10-3,TRBJ2-2,13,few,CAISDLDTGELFF,TGTGCCATCAGTGATTTAGACACCGGGGAGCTGTTTTTT
TRBD1,TRBV7-2,TRBJ1-5,17,few,CASSLIVRQGVGQPQHF,TGTGCCAGCAGCTTAATAGTACGGCAGGGGGTAGGGCAGCCCCAGCATTTT
.,TRBV6-5,TRBJ1-4,12,few,CASSGRNEKLFF,TGTGCCAGCAGTGGCCGAAATGAAAAACTGTTTTTT
TRBD1,TRBV5-5,TRBJ1-5,15,.,CASSLDTGGDQPQHF,TGTGCCAGCAGCTTGGATACAGGGGGCGATCAGCCCCAGCATTTT
.,TRBV11-2,TRBJ2-7,15,few,CASSFQGTPSYEQYF,TGTGCCAGCAGCTTCCAAGGGACTCCTTCCTACGAGCAGTACTTC
.,TRBV19,TRBJ2-3,15,.,CASSIGEGHTDTQYF,TGTGCCAGTAGTATCGGAGAGGGGCACACAGATACGCAGTATTTT
.,TRBV27,TRBJ1-1,13,.,CASTRRLNTEAFF,TGTGCCAGCACCCGAAGGTTGAACACTGAAGCTTTCTTT
TRBD2,TRBV9,TRBJ2-2,16,.,CASSILAGGQGGELFF,TGTGCCAGCAGCATCCTAGCGGGGGGCCAGGGCGGGGAGCTGTTTTTT
.,TRBV3-1,TRBJ1-2,15,.,CASSQNGVTNYGYTF,TGTGCCAGCAGCCAGAACGGTGTTACTAACTATGGCTACACCTTC
TRBD1,TRBV10-3,TRBJ1-1,14,.,CAIRDRGTGTEAFF,TGTGCCATCAGGGACAGGGGAACGGGCACTGAAGCTTTCTTT
.,TRBV12-3/TRBV12-4,TRBJ2-3,14,many,CASGVSGKTDTQYF,TGTGCCAGCGGCGTCTCGGGGAAGACAGATACGCAGTATTTT
.,TRBV5-6,TRBJ2-2,16,.,CASSLKAGDGTGELFF,TGTGCCAGCAGCTTGAAGGCAGGGGACGGCACCGGGGAGCTGTTTTTT
.,TRBV27,TRBJ2-7,13,.,CASRRGPPYEQYF,TGTGCCTCGCGGAGGGGTCCCCCCTACGAGCAGTACTTC
TRBD2,TRBV4-1,TRBJ2-5,16,.,CASSQRTSGGSETQYF,TGCGCCAGCAGCCAACGGACTAGCGGGGGATCGGAGACCCAGTACTTC
.,TRBV20-1,TRBJ2-3,13,.,CSALSLRTDTQYF,TGCAGTGCTTTATCACTACGCACAGATACGCAGTATTTT
.,TRBV6-4,TRBJ2-6,13,many,CASSDSGANVLTF,TGTGCCAGCAGTGACTCTGGGGCCAACGTCCTGACTTTC
TRBD1,TRBV5-5,TRBJ2-1,15,many,CASSPGTGIYNEQFF,TGTGCCAGCAGTCCCGGGACAGGGATTTACAATGAGCAGTTCTTC
TRBD1,TRBV10-3,TRBJ1-6,15,.,CAIRLGQGFNSPLHF,TGTGCCATCAGATTAGGACAGGGGTTTAATTCACCCCTCCACTTT
TRBD2,TRBV6-5,TRBJ2-1,16,few,CASSYRGLADYNEQFF,TGTGCCAGCAGTTACCGGGGACTAGCGGACTACAATGAGCAGTTCTTC
TRBD2,TRBV5-1,TRBJ2-7,15,.,CASSLGMAGGYEQYF,TGCGCCAGCAGCTTGGGCATGGCGGGGGGCTACGAGCAGTACTTC
.,TRBV7-6,TRBJ2-2,16,.,CASSLVPGLGTGELFF,TGTGCCAGCAGCTTAGTTCCGGGTCTGGGGACCGGGGAGCTGTTTTTT
.,TRBV6-1,TRBJ2-7,14,once,CASSPLWGAYEQYF,TGTGCCAGCAGTCCCCTGTGGGGGGCGTACGAGCAGTACTTC
TRBD2,TRBV5-1,TRBJ2-3,16,many,CASSLATSGRTDTQYF,TGCGCCAGCAGCTTGGCGACTAGCGGGAGAACAGATACGCAGTATTTT
TRBD2,TRBV11-2,TRBJ2-5,19,.,CASSLVAGLAGGARETQYF,TGTGCCAGCAGCTTAGTTGCGGGACTAGCGGGGGGCGCCAGAGAGACCCAGTACTTC
.,TRBV29-1,TRBJ2-1,14,many,CSVEGGEVRNEQFF,TGCAGCGTTGAAGGGGGGGAGGTTAGGAATGAGCAGTTCTTC
TRBD2,TRBV7-6,TRBJ2-5,15,.,CASSAGLAGRETQYF,TGTGCCAGCAGCGCCGGACTAGCGGGAAGGGAGACCCAGTACTTC
.,TRBV7-2,TRBJ2-3,15,.,CASSSTGRHTDTQYF,TGTGCCAGCAGCTCGACGGGGCGGCATACAGATACGCAGTATTTT
.,TRBV11-2,TRBJ2-7,13,many,CASSLGGNQEQYF,TGTGCCAGCAGCTTAGGGGGTAATCAGGAGCAGTACTTC
TRBD2,TRBV20-1,TRBJ2-1,16,few,CSARDRSGSSYNEQFF,TGCAGTGCTAGAGATCGTAGCGGGAGCTCCTACAATGAGCAGTTCTTC
TRBD2,TRBV12-3/TRBV12-4,TRBJ2-2,16,many,CASSLRGGGGTGELFF,TGTGCCAGCAGCCTAAGGGGCGGGGGGGGCACCGGGGAGCTGTTTTTT